Listed below are T cell receptor beta chains from one sample, sequenced in a study of radiotherapy plus CTLA-4 blockade in lung cancer. TCRdb's table, derived via immunoSEQ multiplex PCR, lists solely in-frame clones and lacks some. The repertoire holds about 120,000 clones, with 75% to 90% as singletons. The sequencing used peripheral blood, collected from a patient treated with radiotherapy plus ipilimumab. Receptors originate from a human donor with non-small cell lung cancer that progressed on radiotherapy plus ipilimumab. The CDR3 runs from the conserved cysteine through the conserved F or W. D genes are given only for firm matches.

D gene: TRBD1
V gene: TRBV5-1
CDR3 length: 15
J gene: TRBJ2-7
CDR3 protein: CASSWGTGGSYEQYF

D gene: TRBD1
V gene: TRBV15
CDR3 length: 16
J gene: TRBJ2-2
CDR3 protein: CATSSRDRGIDGELFF

D gene: NA
V gene: TRBV7-9
CDR3 length: 14
J gene: TRBJ2-7
CDR3 protein: CARDWRAGRDEQYF

D gene: NA
V gene: TRBV2
CDR3 length: 14
J gene: TRBJ1-2
CDR3 protein: CASSVAWDAYGYTF

D gene: NA
V gene: TRBV5-1
CDR3 length: 14
J gene: TRBJ2-1
CDR3 protein: CASSLGGSVNEQFF

D gene: NA
V gene: TRBV15
CDR3 length: 13
J gene: TRBJ2-7
CDR3 protein: CATSREGVAEQYF

D gene: NA
V gene: TRBV6-4
CDR3 length: 13
J gene: TRBJ1-1
CDR3 protein: CASSRERGTEAFF

D gene: NA
V gene: TRBV5-6
CDR3 length: 15
J gene: TRBJ2-3
CDR3 protein: CASGVGVGYTDTQYF

D gene: NA
V gene: TRBV21-1
CDR3 length: 14
J gene: TRBJ2-1
CDR3 protein: CASPGTRAYNEQFF

D gene: TRBD1
V gene: TRBV6-5
CDR3 length: 14
J gene: TRBJ1-1
CDR3 protein: CASSRTGLNTEAFF

D gene: NA
V gene: TRBV27
CDR3 length: 13
J gene: TRBJ2-1
CDR3 protein: CASPATVYNEQFF

D gene: TRBD2
V gene: TRBV9
CDR3 length: 16
J gene: TRBJ2-2
CDR3 protein: CASSPIGTTTAGELFF

D gene: NA
V gene: TRBV5-1
CDR3 length: 14
J gene: TRBJ1-1
CDR3 protein: CASSLEGANTEAFF

D gene: TRBD2
V gene: TRBV28
CDR3 length: 16
J gene: TRBJ2-7
CDR3 protein: CASSSTSGGSSYEQYF

D gene: TRBD2
V gene: TRBV27
CDR3 length: 18
J gene: TRBJ2-1
CDR3 protein: CASSLSLAGGAPVREQFF

D gene: NA
V gene: TRBV6-5
CDR3 length: 13
J gene: TRBJ1-4
CDR3 protein: CASREGLVEKLFF

D gene: NA
V gene: TRBV7-9
CDR3 length: 11
J gene: TRBJ2-7
CDR3 protein: CASSALDEQYF

D gene: NA
V gene: TRBV6-1
CDR3 length: 16
J gene: TRBJ2-6
CDR3 protein: CASNEYPHSGANVLTF

D gene: TRBD1
V gene: TRBV6-6
CDR3 length: 12
J gene: TRBJ1-2
CDR3 protein: CATQGAVYGYTF